These T cell receptor beta chains were read from a single sample in a study of monozygotic twins with inflammatory bowel disease. TCRdb re-called the 5' RACE reads, yielding one record per CDR3 amino acid sequence without DNA. The record lists about 85,000 distinct CDR3 sequences, of which the ten most abundant hold 7.4%. The specimen was blood. The receptors come from a human donor with ulcerative colitis or Crohn's disease, or a healthy co-twin of an affected twin (not recorded which). The CDR3 runs from the conserved cysteine through the conserved F or W. Fields, in order: J gene, V gene, CDR3 length, CDR3 protein.

>TRBJ2-7|TRBV6-1|14
CASTSGTGTYEQYF
>TRBJ1-2|TRBV29-1|15
CSVEPHRGRNYGYTF
>TRBJ1-3|TRBV7-9|12
CDSSSSGNTIYF
>TRBJ2-7|TRBV19|18
CASKGGPTTSGGFDEQYF
>TRBJ1-1|TRBV6-1|14
CASSSGQGDIEAFF
>TRBJ1-5|TRBV20-1|15
CSASGGLGPNQPQHF
>TRBJ2-1|TRBV7-7|15
CASSLGTSGGNEQFF
>TRBJ2-7|TRBV7-9|16
CASSPTERGIYYEQYF
>TRBJ1-6|TRBV7-3|16
CASSLNQGPGNSPLHF
>TRBJ2-3|TRBV11-2|12
CASSLVQDRQYF
>TRBJ2-7|TRBV6-5|13
CASSLAGMYEQYF
>TRBJ1-5|TRBV12-5|14
CASGLARGNQPQHF
>TRBJ2-3|TRBV5-4|20
CASSLRGLAGGPGSTDTQYF
>TRBJ1-1|TRBV5-1|13
CASSPAENTEAFF
>TRBJ2-2|TRBV7-2|14
CASSSDRGLRELFF
>TRBJ2-2|TRBV5-5|16
CASRESTGGSTGELFF
>TRBJ1-2|TRBV20-1|13
CSATPEGGNGYTF
>TRBJ2-7|TRBV7-3|13
CASSRDRGYEQYF
>TRBJ2-3|TRBV11-2|13
CASSLDHQDTQYF
>TRBJ2-5|TRBV27|15
CASSLRRQGGETQYF
>TRBJ2-7|TRBV5-1|15
CASSLAGRLFHEQYF
>TRBJ2-7|TRBV12-3/TRBV12-4|16
CASTTGWGERTYEQYF
>TRBJ1-6|TRBV7-9|14
CASSGDNFNSPLHF
>TRBJ1-4|TRBV20-1|14
CSASLRRANEKLFF
>TRBJ2-5|TRBV28|12
CASSFLQETQYF
>TRBJ2-1|TRBV3-1|17
CASSQDLTGNSYNEQFF
>TRBJ2-1|TRBV3-1|13
CASSPTGGGEEFF
>TRBJ2-2|TRBV5-1|12
CASRGVTGELFF
>TRBJ2-6|TRBV27|18
CASSLSPGGSSGANVLTF
>TRBJ2-3|TRBV5-5|14
CASSLVGVLDTQYF
>TRBJ1-1|TRBV5-1|13
CASSLVLEGEAFF
>TRBJ2-7|TRBV4-1|16
CASSLRSGVVPGEQYF
>TRBJ2-5|TRBV20-1|12
CSAMDDSETQYF
>TRBJ1-1|TRBV12-3/TRBV12-4|12
CASSFRNTEAFF
>TRBJ1-6|TRBV19|15
CASSNRALGNSPLHF
>TRBJ2-2|TRBV5-1|15
CASSFRDRAQGELFF
>TRBJ2-1|TRBV11-1|16
CASSLDPRGVYNEQFF
>TRBJ2-2|TRBV5-1|15
CASSLDAGHTGELFF
>TRBJ2-2|TRBV5-1|16
CASSPGTAARTGELFF
>TRBJ1-1|TRBV6-6|12
CATGTADTEAFF
>TRBJ2-5|TRBV12-3/TRBV12-4|14
CASSLRGSGETQYF
>TRBJ1-1|TRBV5-4|16
CASSSPGQGSNTEAFF
>TRBJ2-1|TRBV10-3|15
CAIGERDSSYNEQFF
>TRBJ1-1|TRBV20-1|15
CSARGTGGAGGKAFF
>TRBJ2-5|TRBV11-2|14
CASRAGGIQETQYF
>TRBJ2-1|TRBV3-1|18
CASSQATRGLARPREQFF
>TRBJ2-1|TRBV5-1|16
CASSLGTGQGSNEQFF
>TRBJ2-2|TRBV5-5|17
CASSLQAGSFLSGELFF
>TRBJ2-3|TRBV12-3/TRBV12-4|14
CASSFRFSTDTQYF
>TRBJ1-2|TRBV11-2|15
CASSLMGQERIGYTF
>TRBJ1-5|TRBV20-1|12
CSARGMDQPQHF
>TRBJ1-5|TRBV5-1|20
CASSLRSWTGEYDSNQPQHF
>TRBJ1-6|TRBV5-1|16
CASSLSRTEYNSPLHF
>TRBJ1-2|TRBV15|12
CATSRQESGYTF
>TRBJ2-1|TRBV7-8|15
CASSSDRGHSNEQFF
>TRBJ2-7|TRBV3-1|12
CASSPRKGEQYF
>TRBJ2-1|TRBV12-3/TRBV12-4|14
CASSFASRYNEQFF
>TRBJ2-3|TRBV5-1|14
CASSRGEITDTQYF